In its sample, the clone carrying this T cell receptor (beta chain) was seen once. As yet, its antigen is unknown. These data are taken from a study of T cells in pancreatic ductal adenocarcinoma. Study-wide findings and caveats: Tumor and blood clonality did not differ significantly, about 0.1 versus 0.071. The resected cohort was biased toward the minority with early-stage disease. Compared with tumor, blood showed more total productive templates and approximately 8-fold more clonotypes.

The protocol was immunoSEQ multiplex PCR, while the TCRdb copy is restricted to in-frame clones and leaves out a portion. Among more than 15,000 clones listed, roughly 90% were seen once. No neoadjuvant therapy was given to the selected pancreatic ductal adenocarcinoma patients before their surgery. The V segment lost 3 bases and the J segment 1 base; nucleotides outside the gene matches: 3. Per the germline V gene, CDR1 is SNHLY and CDR2 is FYNNEI. This CDR3 region has 15 residues. V and J are TRBV2 and TRBJ1-5; the match to TRBD1 covers 7 bases. The specimen sequenced was PBMCs. The sequence was collected from a human donor with pancreatic ductal adenocarcinoma. In DNA, the CDR3 is TGTGCCAGCAGTGACGGACAGGCGAGCAATCAGCCCCAGCATTTT. Protein sequence: CASSDGQASNQPQHF.